This T cell receptor (beta chain) was observed in a study of blood T cell repertoires in COVID-19. Study as a whole: Sources were T cells, B-cell-depleted T cells, or PBMCs; the material itself was cDNA or gDNA.

The protocol was immunoSEQ multiplex PCR, while the TCRdb copy is restricted to in-frame clones and leaves out a portion. The sample has fewer than 700,000 clones, around nine tenths seen once. This sequence was found in a woman between 50 and 59 years old with COVID-19, enrolled during active disease. The sample consisted of peripheral blood.

Here the CDR3 reads CASSLVGSETEAFF. The DNA of the CDR3 is TGTGCCAGCAGCTTAGTAGGGAGCGAGACTGAAGCTTTCTTT. The chain couples TRBV7-3 to TRBJ1-1, with D hard to call. V was clipped by 2 bases and J by 5 bases, with 12 bases between them. Germline V CDR1 and CDR2: SGHTA, FQGTGA. CDR3 length: 14 amino acids.